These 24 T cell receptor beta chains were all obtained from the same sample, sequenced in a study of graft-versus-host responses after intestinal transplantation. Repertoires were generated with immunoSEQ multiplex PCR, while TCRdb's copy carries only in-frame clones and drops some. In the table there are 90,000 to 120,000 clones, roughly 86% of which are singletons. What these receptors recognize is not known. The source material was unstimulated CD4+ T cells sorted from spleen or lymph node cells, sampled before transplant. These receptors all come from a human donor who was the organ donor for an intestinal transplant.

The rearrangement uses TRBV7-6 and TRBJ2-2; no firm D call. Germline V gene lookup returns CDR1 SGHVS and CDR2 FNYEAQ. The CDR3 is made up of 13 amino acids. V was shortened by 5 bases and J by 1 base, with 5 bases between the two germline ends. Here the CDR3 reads CASSHVNTGELFF. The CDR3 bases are TGTGCCAGCAGCCACGTGAACACCGGGGAGCTGTTTTTT. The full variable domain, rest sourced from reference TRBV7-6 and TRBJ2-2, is GAGVSQSPRYKVTKRGQDVALRCDPISGHVSLYWYRQALGQGPEFLTYFNYEAQQDKSGLPNDRFSAERPEGSISTLTIQRTEQRDSAMYRCASSHVNTGELFFGEGSRLTVL.

The CDR3 sequence is CASSFFGNEKLFF. For the CDR3, the DNA is TGTGCCAGCAGCTTCTTTGGGAATGAAAAACTGTTTTTT. The V gene is TRBV7-9, the J gene TRBJ1-4; D gene uncertain. The CDR3 sequence is 13 residues long. Per the germline V gene, CDR1 is SEHNR and CDR2 is FQNEAQ (reference sequence). The V end was cut by 3 bases, the J end by 5 bases, with 7 bases between.

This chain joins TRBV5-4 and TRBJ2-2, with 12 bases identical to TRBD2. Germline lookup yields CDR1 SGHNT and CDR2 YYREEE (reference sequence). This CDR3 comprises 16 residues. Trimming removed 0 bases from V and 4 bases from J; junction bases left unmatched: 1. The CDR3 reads CASSLGLAGVTGELFF. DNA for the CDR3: TGTGCCAGCAGCTTGGGACTAGCGGGAGTCACCGGGGAGCTGTTTTTT. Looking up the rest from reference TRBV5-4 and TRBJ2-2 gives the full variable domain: ETGVTQSPTHLIKTRGQQVTLRCSSQSGHNTVSWYQQALGQGPQFIFQYYREEENGRGNFPPRFSGLQFPNYSSELNVNALELDDSALYLCASSLGLAGVTGELFFGEGSRLTVL.

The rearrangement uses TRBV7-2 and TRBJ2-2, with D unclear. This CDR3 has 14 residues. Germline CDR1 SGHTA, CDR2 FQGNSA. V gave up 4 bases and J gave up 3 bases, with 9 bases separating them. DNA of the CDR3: TGTGCCAGCAGCTACCTTCTCGACACCGGGGAGCTGTTTTTT. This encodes CASSYLLDTGELFF.

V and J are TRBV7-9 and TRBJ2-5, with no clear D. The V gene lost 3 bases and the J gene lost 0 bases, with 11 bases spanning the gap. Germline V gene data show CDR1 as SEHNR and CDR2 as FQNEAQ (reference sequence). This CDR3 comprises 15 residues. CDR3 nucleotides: TGTGCCAGCAGCTTTAATAGACTGGACCAAGAGACCCAGTACTTC. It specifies CASSFNRLDQETQYF.

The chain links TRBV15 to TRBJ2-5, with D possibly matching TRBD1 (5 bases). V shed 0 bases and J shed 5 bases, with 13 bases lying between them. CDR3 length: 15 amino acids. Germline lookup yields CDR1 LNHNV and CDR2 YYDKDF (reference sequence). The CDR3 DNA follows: TGTGCCACCAGCAGAGATGTCAGGGTATTGGAGACCCAGTACTTC. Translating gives CATSRDVRVLETQYF.

The CDR3 DNA reads TGTGCCAGCAGTGCCGGACGGAACTATGGCTACACCTTC. It translates to CASSAGRNYGYTF. The chain combines TRBV2 with TRBJ1-2; D not resolved. This CDR3 is built from 13 residues. The V gene's germline CDR1 is SNHLY and CDR2 FYNNEI. Trimming removed 4 bases from V and 2 bases from J, with 8 bases in between.

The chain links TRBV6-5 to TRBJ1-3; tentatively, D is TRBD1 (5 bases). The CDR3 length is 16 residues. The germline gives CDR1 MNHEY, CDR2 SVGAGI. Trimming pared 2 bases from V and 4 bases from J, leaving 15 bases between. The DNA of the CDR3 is TGTGCCAGCAGTTACCGGGGCCCGCCTGGGGGAAACACCATATATTTT. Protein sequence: CASSYRGPPGGNTIYF.

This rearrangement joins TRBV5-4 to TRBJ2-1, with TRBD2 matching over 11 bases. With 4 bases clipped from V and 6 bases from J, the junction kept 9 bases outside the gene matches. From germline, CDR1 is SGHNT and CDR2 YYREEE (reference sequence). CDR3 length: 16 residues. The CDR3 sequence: CASSRLAGIDRNEQFF. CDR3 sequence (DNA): TGTGCCAGCAGCCGACTAGCGGGAATCGATCGCAATGAGCAGTTCTTC. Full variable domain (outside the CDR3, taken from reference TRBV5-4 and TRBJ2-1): ETGVTQSPTHLIKTRGQQVTLRCSSQSGHNTVSWYQQALGQGPQFIFQYYREEENGRGNFPPRFSGLQFPNYSSELNVNALELDDSALYLCASSRLAGIDRNEQFFGPGTRLTVL.

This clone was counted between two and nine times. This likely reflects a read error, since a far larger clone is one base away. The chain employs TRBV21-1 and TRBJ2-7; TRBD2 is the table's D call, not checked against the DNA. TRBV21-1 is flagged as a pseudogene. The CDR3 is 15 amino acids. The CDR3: CASTMTSGSGYEQYF. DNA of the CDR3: TGTGCCAGCACCATGACTAGCGGGAGTGGGTACGAGCAGTACTTC.

CDR3 sequence: CASIGTGEYGYTF. DNA of the CDR3: TGCGCCAGCATAGGGACAGGGGAATATGGCTACACCTTC. This chain uses TRBV10-2 with TRBJ1-2, with 10 bases that match TRBD1. The CDR3 has 13 amino acids. CDR1 is WSHSY, CDR2 SAAADI, per germline. V lost 7 bases and J lost 5; bases outside the gene matches: 4.

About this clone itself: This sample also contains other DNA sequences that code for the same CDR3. As DNA, the CDR3 is TGTGCCAGCACCAGACAGGGATCCGAGCAGTACTTC. It yields the protein CASTRQGSEQYF. The genes are TRBV7-9 and TRBJ2-7, with 7 bases fitting TRBD1. From germline, CDR1 is SEHNR and CDR2 FQNEAQ (reference sequence). Losses at the gene ends were 7 bases for V and 6 bases for J; bases not matched to a gene: 6. This CDR3 comprises 12 residues.

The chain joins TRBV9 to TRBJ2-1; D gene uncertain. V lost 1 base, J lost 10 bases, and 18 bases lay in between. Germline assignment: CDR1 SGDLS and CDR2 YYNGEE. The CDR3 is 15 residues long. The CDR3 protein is CASSVTTHALGEQFF. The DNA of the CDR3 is TGTGCCAGCAGCGTAACAACCCATGCCTTGGGCGAGCAGTTCTTC.

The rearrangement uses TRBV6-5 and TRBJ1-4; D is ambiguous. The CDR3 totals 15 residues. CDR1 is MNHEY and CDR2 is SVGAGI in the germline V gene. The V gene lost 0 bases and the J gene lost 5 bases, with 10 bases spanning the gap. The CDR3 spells CASSYSGQRNEKLFF. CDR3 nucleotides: TGTGCCAGCAGTTACTCAGGGCAGAGAAATGAAAAACTGTTTTTT.

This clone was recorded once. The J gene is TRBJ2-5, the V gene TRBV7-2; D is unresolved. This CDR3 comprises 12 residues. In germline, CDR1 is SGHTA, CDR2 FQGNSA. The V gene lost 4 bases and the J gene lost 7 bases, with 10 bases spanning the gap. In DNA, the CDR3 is TGTGCCAGCAGCTCCCCCGGTCGGACCCAGTACTTC. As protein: CASSSPGRTQYF.

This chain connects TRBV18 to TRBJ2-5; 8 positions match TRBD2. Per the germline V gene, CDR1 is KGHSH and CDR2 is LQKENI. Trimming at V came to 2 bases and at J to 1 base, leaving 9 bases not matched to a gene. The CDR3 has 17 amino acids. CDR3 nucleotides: TGTGCCAGCTCACCAACCGCTACGGGGGGGTTCCAAGAGACCCAGTACTTC. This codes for CASSPTATGGFQETQYF.

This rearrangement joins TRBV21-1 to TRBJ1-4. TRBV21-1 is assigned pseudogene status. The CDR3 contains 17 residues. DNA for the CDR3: TGTGCCAGCATAAGGGAATCGGTAGAGTCAACTAATGAAAAACTGTTTTTT. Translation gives CASIRESVESTNEKLFF.

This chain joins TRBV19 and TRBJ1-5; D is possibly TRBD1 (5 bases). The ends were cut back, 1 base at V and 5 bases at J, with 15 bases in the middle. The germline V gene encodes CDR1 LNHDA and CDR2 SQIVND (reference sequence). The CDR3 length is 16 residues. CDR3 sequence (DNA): TGTGCCAGTAGTATAGCGGGGGAGTTAGGCTATCAGCCCCAGCATTTT. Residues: CASSIAGELGYQPQHF.

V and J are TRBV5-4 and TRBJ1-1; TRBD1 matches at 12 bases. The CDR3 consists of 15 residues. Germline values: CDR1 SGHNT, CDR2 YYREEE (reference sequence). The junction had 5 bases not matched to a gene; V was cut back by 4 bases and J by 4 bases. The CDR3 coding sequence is TGTGCCAGCAGCCGCGGGACAGGGGGCTTCACTGAAGCTTTCTTT. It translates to CASSRGTGGFTEAFF.

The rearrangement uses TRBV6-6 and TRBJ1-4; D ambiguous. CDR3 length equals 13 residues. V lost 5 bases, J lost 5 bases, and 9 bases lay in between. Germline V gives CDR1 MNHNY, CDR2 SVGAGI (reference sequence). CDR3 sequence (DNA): TGTGCCAGCAGTGCAACAGAAAATGAAAAACTGTTTTTT. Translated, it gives CASSATENEKLFF.

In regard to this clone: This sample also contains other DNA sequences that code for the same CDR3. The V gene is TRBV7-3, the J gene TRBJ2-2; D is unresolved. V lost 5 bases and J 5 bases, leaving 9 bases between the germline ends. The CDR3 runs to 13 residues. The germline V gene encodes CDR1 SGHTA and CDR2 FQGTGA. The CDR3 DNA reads TGTGCCAGCAGCCCCGCCGGGACCGGGGAGCTGTTTTTT. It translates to CASSPAGTGELFF.

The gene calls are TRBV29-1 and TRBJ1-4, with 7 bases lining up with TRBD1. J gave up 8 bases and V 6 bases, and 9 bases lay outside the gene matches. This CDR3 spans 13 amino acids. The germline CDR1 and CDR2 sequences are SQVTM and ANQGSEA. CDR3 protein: CSVEQGLREKLFF. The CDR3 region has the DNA TGCAGCGTGGAACAGGGGTTAAGAGAAAAACTGTTTTTT.

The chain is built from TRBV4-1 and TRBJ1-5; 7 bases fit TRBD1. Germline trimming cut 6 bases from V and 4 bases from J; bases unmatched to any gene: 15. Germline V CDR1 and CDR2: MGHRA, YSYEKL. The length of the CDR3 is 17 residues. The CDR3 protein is CASSLNRGPRGNQPQHF. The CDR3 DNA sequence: TGCGCCAGCAGTCTCAATAGGGGTCCCAGGGGGAATCAGCCCCAGCATTTT.

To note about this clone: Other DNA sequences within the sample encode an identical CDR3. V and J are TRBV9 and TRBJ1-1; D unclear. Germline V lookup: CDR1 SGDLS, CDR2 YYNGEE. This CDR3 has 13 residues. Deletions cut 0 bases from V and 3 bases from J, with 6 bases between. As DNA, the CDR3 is TGTGCCAGCAGCGTAGTGGGTGACACTGAAGCTTTCTTT. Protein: CASSVVGDTEAFF.